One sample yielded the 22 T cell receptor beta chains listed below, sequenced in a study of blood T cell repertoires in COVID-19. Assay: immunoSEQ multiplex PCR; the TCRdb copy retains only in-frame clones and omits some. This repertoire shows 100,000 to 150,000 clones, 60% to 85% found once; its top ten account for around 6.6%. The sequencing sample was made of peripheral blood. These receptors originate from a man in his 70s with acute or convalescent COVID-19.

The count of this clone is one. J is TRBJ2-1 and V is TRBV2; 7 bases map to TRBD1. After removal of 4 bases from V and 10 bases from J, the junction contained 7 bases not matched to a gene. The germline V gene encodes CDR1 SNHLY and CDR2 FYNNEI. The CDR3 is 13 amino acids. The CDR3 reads CASSGQGMDEQFF. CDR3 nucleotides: TGTGCCAGCAGTGGACAGGGTATGGACGAGCAGTTCTTC.

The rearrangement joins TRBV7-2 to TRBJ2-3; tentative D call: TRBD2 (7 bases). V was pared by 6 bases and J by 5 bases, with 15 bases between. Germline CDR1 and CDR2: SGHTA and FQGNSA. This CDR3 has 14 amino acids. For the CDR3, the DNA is TGTGCCAGCAGGTCCCGGGGGGCGGGAGATACGCAGTATTTT. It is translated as CASRSRGAGDTQYF.

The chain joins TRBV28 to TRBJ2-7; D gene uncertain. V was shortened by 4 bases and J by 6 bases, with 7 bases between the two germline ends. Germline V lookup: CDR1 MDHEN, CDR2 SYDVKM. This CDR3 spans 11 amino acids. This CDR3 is CASSSSLEQYF. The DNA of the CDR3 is TGTGCCAGCAGTTCGAGTCTCGAGCAGTACTTC.

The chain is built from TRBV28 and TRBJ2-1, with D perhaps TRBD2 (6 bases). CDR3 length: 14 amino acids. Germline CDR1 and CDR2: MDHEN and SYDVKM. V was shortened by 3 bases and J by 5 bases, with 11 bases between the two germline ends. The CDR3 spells CASSFVAANNEQFF. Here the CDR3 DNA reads TGTGCCAGCAGTTTCGTAGCGGCGAACAATGAGCAGTTCTTC.

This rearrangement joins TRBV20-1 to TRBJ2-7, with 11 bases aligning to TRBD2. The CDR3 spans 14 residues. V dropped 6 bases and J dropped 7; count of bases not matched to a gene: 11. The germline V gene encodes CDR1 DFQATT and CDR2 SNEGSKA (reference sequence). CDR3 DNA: TGCAGTGCAAGTAGCGGGAGGGCGACAGAAGAGCAGTACTTC. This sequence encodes CSASSGRATEEQYF.

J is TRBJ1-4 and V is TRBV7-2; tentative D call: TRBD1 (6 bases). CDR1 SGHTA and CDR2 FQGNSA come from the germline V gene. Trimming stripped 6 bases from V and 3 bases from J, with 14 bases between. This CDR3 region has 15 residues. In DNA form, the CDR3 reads TGTGCCAGCAGATATCAGGGGACGTCTAATGAAAAACTGTTTTTT. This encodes CASRYQGTSNEKLFF.

CDR3 sequence: CASSFTGVYQPQHF. The CDR3 nucleotides read TGTGCCAGCAGTTTTACGGGGGTCTATCAGCCCCAGCATTTT. J is TRBJ1-5 and V is TRBV27; TRBD1 is a possible D gene (5 bases). Trimming pared 3 bases from V and 5 bases from J, leaving 11 bases between. Germline CDR1 reads MNHEY; CDR2 reads SMNVEV (reference sequence). CDR3 size: 14 residues.

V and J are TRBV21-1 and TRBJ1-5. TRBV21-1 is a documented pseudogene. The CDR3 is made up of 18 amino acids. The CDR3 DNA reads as TGTGCCAGCAGCTCCGGAGGTGGGTTGGATGGTGGCAATCAGCCCCAGCATTTT. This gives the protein CASSSGGGLDGGNQPQHF.

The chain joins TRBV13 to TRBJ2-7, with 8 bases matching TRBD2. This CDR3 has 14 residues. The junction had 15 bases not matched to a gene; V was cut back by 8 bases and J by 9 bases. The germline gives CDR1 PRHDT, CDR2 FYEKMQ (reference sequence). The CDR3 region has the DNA TGTGCCAGCCGCCTGGGCGGGGGGCGCCTAGGGCAGTACTTC. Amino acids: CASRLGGGRLGQYF.

The CDR3 region is CASSTSQGAQYF. CDR3 coding DNA: TGTGCCAGCAGTACATCACAGGGGGCGCAGTACTTC. The rearrangement uses TRBV6-6 and TRBJ2-7; 9 positions match TRBD1. Unmatched junction bases numbered 5, after V lost 5 bases and J lost 9 bases. The CDR3 spans 12 residues. Germline CDR1 reads MNHNY; CDR2 reads SVGAGI (reference sequence).

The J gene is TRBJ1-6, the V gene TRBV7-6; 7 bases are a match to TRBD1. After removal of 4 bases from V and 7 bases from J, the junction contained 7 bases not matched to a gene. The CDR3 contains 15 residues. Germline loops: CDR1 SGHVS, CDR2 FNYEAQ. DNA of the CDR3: TGTGCCAGCAGCTCGAGGGGGCTAATAAATTCACCCCTCCACTTT. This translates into CASSSRGLINSPLHF.

The CDR3 DNA reads as TGTGCCAGCAGCGAGGGCGGCGGGGGCTACGAGCAGTACTTC. Translation gives CASSEGGGGYEQYF. The V call is TRBV9, the J call TRBJ2-7; 7 nucleotides match TRBD2. V was pared by 3 bases and J by 3 bases, with 6 bases of the junction left unmatched. In germline, CDR1 is SGDLS, CDR2 YYNGEE. This CDR3 has 14 residues.

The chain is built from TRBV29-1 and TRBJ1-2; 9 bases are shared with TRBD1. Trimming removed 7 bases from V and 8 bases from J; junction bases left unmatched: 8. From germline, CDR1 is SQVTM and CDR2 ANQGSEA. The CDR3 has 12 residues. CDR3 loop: CSAPGQGGGYTF. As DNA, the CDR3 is TGCAGCGCTCCGGGACAGGGAGGCGGCTACACCTTC.

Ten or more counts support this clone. CDR3 in amino acids: CASKAVNVNTEAFF. CDR3 sequence (DNA): TGTGCCAGCAAAGCCGTCAACGTGAACACTGAAGCTTTCTTT. The rearrangement uses TRBV3-1 (or the pseudogene TRBV3-2) and TRBJ1-1; D gene uncertain. The CDR3 is 14 amino acids. Trimming stripped 7 bases from V and 0 bases from J, with 12 bases between. Germline CDR1 is LGHDT and CDR2 is YNNKEL (reference sequence).

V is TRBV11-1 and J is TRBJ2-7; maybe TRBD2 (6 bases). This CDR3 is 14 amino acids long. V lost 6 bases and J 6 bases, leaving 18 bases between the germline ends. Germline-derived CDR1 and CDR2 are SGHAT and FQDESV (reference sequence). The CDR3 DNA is TGTGCCAGCAGTCCCCCGGACGGGAGAGGCGAGCAGTACTTC. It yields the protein CASSPPDGRGEQYF.

The CDR3 loop reads CASSFNRGYEQYF. The CDR3 DNA reads TGTGCCAGCAGCTTCAACAGGGGCTACGAGCAGTACTTC. This chain links TRBV7-3 with TRBJ2-7, with 7 nucleotides matching TRBD1. The trim removed 3 bases at V and 3 bases at J, leaving 2 bases unmatched. This CDR3 has 13 amino acids. Germline values: CDR1 SGHTA, CDR2 FQGTGA. Full variable domain (remainder filled in from reference TRBV7-3 and TRBJ2-7): GAGVSQTPSNKVTEKGKYVELRCDPISGHTALYWYRQSLGQGPEFLIYFQGTGAADDSGLPNDRFFAVRPEGSVSTLKIQRTERGDSAVYLCASSFNRGYEQYFGPGTRLTVT.

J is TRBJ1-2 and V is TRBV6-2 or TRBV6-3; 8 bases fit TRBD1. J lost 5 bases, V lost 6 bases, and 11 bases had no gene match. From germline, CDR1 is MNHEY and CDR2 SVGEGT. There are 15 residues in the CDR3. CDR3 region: CASSNRPGQVYGYTF. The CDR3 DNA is TGTGCCAGCAGCAATCGTCCGGGACAGGTTTATGGCTACACCTTC.

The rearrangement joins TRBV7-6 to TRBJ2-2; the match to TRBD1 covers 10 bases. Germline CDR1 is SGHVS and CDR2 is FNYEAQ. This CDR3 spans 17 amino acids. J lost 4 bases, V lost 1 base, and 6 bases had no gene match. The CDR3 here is CASSLGQGAHLTGELFF. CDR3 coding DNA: TGTGCCAGCAGCTTAGGACAGGGGGCGCATCTCACCGGGGAGCTGTTTTTT.

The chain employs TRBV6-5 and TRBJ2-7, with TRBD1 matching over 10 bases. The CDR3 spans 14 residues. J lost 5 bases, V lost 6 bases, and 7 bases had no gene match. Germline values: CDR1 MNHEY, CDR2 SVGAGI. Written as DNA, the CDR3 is TGTGCCAGCAGCTCTTGGGACAGGGGTCACGAGCAGTACTTC. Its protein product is CASSSWDRGHEQYF.

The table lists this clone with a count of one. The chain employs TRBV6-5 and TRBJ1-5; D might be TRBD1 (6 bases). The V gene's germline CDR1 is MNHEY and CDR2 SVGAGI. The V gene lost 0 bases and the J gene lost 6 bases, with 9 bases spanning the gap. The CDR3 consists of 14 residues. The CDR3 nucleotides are TGTGCCAGCAGTTACTCCAGGGGTATTCAGCCCCAGCATTTT. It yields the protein CASSYSRGIQPQHF.

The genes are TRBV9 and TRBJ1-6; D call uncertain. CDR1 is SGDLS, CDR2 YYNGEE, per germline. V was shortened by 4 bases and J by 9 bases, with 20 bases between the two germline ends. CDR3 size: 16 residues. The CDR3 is CASSTSATGALSPLHF. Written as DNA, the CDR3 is TGTGCCAGCAGCACCAGCGCGACGGGAGCCCTTTCACCCCTCCACTTT.

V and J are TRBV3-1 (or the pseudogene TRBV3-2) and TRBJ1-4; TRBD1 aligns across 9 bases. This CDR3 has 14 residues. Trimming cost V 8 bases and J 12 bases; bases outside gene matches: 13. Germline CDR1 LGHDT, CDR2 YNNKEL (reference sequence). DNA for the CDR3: TGTGCCAGCGGACAGGGGCAGGGAGCGGAGCAACTGTTTTTT. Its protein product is CASGQGQGAEQLFF.